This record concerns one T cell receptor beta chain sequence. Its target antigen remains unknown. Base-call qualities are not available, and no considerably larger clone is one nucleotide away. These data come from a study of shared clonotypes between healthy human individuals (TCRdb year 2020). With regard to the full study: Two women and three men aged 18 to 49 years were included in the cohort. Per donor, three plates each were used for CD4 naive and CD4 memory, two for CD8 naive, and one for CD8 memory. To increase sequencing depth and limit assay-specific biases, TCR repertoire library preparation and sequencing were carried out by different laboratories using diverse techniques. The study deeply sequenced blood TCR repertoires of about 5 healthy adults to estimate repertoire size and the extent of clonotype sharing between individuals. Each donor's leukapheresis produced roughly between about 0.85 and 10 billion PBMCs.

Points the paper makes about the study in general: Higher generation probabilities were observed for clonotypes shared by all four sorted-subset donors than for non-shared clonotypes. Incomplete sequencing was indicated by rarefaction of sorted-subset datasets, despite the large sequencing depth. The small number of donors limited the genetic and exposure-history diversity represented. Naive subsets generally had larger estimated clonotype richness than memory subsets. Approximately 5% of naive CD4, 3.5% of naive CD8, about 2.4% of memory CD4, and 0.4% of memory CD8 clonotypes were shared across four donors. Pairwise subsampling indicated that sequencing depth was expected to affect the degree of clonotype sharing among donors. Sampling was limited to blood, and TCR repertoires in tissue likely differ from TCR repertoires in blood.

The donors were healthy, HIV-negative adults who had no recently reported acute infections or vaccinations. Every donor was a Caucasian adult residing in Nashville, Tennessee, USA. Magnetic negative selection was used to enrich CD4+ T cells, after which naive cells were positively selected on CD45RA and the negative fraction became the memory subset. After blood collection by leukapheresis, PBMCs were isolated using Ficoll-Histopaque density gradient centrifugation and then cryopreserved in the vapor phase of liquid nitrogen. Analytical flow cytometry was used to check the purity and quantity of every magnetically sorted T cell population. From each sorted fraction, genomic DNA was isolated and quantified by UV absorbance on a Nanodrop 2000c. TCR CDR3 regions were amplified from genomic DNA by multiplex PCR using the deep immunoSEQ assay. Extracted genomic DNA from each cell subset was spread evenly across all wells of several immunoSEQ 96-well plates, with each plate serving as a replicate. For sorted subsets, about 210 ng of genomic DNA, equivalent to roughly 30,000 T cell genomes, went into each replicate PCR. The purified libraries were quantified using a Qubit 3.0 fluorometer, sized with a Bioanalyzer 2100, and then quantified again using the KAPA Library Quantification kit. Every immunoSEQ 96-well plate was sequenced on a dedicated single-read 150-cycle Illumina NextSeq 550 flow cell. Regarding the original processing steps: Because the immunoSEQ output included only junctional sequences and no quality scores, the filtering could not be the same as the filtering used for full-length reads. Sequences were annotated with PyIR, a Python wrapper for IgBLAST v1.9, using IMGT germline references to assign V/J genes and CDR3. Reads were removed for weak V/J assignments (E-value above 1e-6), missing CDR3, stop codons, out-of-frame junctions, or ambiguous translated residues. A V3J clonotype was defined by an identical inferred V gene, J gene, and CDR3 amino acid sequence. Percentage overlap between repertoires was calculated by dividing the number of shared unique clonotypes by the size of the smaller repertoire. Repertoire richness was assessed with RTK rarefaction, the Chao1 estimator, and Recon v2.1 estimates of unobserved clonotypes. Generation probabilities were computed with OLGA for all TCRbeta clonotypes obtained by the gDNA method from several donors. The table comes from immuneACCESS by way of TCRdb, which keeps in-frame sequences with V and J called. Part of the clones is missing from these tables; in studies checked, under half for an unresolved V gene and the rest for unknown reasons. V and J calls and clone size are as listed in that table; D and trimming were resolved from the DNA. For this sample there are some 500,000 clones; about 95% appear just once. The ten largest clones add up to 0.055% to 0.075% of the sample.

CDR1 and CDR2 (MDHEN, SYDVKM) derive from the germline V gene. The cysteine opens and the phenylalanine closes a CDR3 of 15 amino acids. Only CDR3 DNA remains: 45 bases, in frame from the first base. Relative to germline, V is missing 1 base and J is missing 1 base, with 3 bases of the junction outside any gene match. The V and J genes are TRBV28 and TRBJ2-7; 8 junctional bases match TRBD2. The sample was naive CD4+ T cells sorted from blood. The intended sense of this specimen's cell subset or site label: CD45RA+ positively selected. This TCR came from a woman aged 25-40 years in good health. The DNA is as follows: TGTGCCAGCAGTTTATCGGCTAGCGGGTCCTACGAGCAGTACTTC. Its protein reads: CASSLSASGSYEQYF.